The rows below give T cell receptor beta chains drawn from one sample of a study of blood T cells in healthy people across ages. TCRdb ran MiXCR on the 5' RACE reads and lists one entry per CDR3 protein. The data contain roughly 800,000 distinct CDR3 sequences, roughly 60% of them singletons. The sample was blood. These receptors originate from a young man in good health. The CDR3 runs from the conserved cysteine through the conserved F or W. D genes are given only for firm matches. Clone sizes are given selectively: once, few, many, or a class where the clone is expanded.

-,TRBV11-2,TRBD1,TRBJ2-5,CATDRAGETQYF,TGTGCCACGGACAGGGCAGGAGAGACCCAGTACTTC
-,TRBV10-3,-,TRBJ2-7,CAISDLGPATYEQYF,TGTGCCATCAGTGACTTGGGGCCAGCGACCTACGAGCAGTACTTC
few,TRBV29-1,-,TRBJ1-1,CSVKGVMNTEAFF,TGCAGCGTTAAAGGGGTTATGAACACTGAAGCTTTCTTT
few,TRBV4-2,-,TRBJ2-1,CASSQADGYNEQFF,TGTGCCAGCAGCCAAGCTGACGGCTACAATGAGCAGTTCTTC
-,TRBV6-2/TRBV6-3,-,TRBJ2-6,CASSYIRSIGANVLTF,TGTGCCAGCAGTTACATTCGGTCCATTGGGGCCAACGTCCTGACTTTC
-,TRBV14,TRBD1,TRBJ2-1,CASSQYDRVEERFF,TGTGCCAGCAGCCAATATGACAGGGTAGAGGAGCGGTTCTTC
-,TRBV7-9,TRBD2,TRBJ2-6,CASSSGTSPTGANVLTF,TGTGCCAGCAGCTCGGGGACTAGCCCCACTGGGGCCAACGTCCTGACTTTC
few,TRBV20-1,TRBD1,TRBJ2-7,CSASDRNSYEQYF,TGCAGTGCTTCGGACAGGAACTCCTACGAGCAGTACTTC
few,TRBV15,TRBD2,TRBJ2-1,CATSFERDYNEQFF,TGTGCCACCAGCTTCGAGCGGGACTACAATGAGCAGTTCTTC
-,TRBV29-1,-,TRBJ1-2,CSAVGGAEGYTF,TGCAGCGCCGTGGGGGGGGCGGAGGGCTACACCTTC
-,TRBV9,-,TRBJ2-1,CASSPKRGNEQFF,TGTGCCAGCAGCCCTAAAAGGGGCAATGAGCAGTTCTTC
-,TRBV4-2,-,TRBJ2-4,CAAARSARETKNSQYF,TGTGCCGCCGCGCGGTCGGCCAGGGAGACCAAAAACAGTCAGTACTTC